What follows are 21 T cell receptor beta chains derived from one specimen sequenced in a study of cytomegalovirus exposure and HLA in healthy donors. The primer mix had 60 Vbeta and 13 Jbeta primers. Some clones are missing from TCRdb's copy, which holds only in-frame ones; the method was immunoSEQ multiplex PCR. Of approximately 150,000 clones in the sample, roughly 70% are singletons; the top ten hold 2.8%. Sequenced: PBMCs. The receptors originated from a woman aged 40 to 50 in good health and CMV-seropositive.

The CDR3 bases are TGTGCCAGCAGTTACGCAGGGGAAAGTTCACCCCTCCACTTT. Residues: CASSYAGESSPLHF. The J gene is TRBJ1-6, the V gene TRBV6-6; possible D gene TRBD1, 6 bases. The V gene's germline CDR1 is MNHNY and CDR2 SVGAGI (reference sequence). V lost 2 bases and J 9 bases, leaving 11 bases between the germline ends. The CDR3 loop spans 14 amino acids.

V gene TRBV11-2 combines with J gene TRBJ1-4; D may be TRBD1 (5 bases). Germline V gives CDR1 SGHAT, CDR2 FQNNGV. CDR3 size: 13 residues. The ends were cut back, 1 base at V and 7 bases at J, with 7 bases in the middle. The CDR3 DNA sequence: TGTGCCAGCAGCTTAGGGGGGGTTGAAAAACTGTTTTTT. The encoded protein is CASSLGGVEKLFF. The full variable domain, with the rest looked up from reference TRBV11-2 and TRBJ1-4, is EAGVAQSPRYKIIEKRQSVAFWCNPISGHATLYWYQQILGQGPKLLIQFQNNGVVDDSQLPKDRFSAERLKGVDSTLKIQPAKLEDSAVYLCASSLGGVEKLFFGSGTQLSVL.

Remarks on this clone: Other DNA sequences of this sample code for an identical CDR3. The genes are TRBV25-1 and TRBJ1-6; D gene uncertain. The CDR3 is 15 amino acids. Per germline, CDR1 MGHDK and CDR2 SYGVNS. V was pared by 7 bases and J by 5 bases, with 15 bases between. The CDR3 protein is CASTSSGSHNSPLHF. The DNA of the CDR3 is TGTGCCAGCACGAGTTCAGGTTCCCATAATTCACCCCTCCACTTT.

In its sample, this clone was seen once. The chain combines TRBV5-1 with TRBJ2-5, with TRBD1 matching 10 bases. Trimming cost V 0 bases and J 1 base; bases outside gene matches: 3. This CDR3 has 16 residues. CDR1 SGHRS and CDR2 YFSETQ come from the germline V gene. The CDR3, as DNA: TGCGCCAGCAGCTTGGCCGGGACAGGGGCCCAAGAGACCCAGTACTTC. Amino acids: CASSLAGTGAQETQYF.

This clone showed up just a few times. V usage is TRBV15 and J usage is TRBJ1-1; tentative D call: TRBD1 (5 bases). Germline lookup yields CDR1 LNHNV and CDR2 YYDKDF (reference sequence). V was trimmed by 1 base and J by 1 base, leaving 10 bases between them. This CDR3 is 15 amino acids long. CDR3 sequence (DNA): TGTGCCACCAGCAGAGGGGGGGGAGGGAACACTGAAGCTTTCTTT. The encoded protein is CATSRGGGGNTEAFF. The full variable domain, its missing parts supplied by reference TRBV15 and TRBJ1-1, is DAMVIQNPRYQVTQFGKPVTLSCSQTLNHNVMYWYQQKSSQAPKLLFHYYDKDFNNEADTPDNFQSRRPNTSFCFLDIRSPGLGDTAMYLCATSRGGGGNTEAFFGQGTRLTVV.

There are a few counts of this clone. The genes are TRBV7-2 and TRBJ2-3; TRBD2 matches 11 bases. V was clipped by 5 bases and J by 5 bases; unmatched bases: 6. Germline V gene lookup returns CDR1 SGHTA and CDR2 FQGNSA. This CDR3 comprises 15 residues. The CDR3 spells CASSLLAGEIDTQYF. In nucleotides, the CDR3 is TGTGCCAGCAGCCTACTAGCGGGAGAAATAGATACGCAGTATTTT.

This chain connects TRBV28 to TRBJ2-3, with D maybe TRBD1 (6 bases). The germline V and J ends were trimmed by 3 bases and 2 bases, with 12 bases remaining between them. The CDR3 has 15 amino acids. Germline V gene data show CDR1 as MDHEN and CDR2 as SYDVKM. CDR3 nucleotide sequence: TGTGCCAGCAGTTTTAGGGGGAGACACACAGATACGCAGTATTTT. This codes for CASSFRGRHTDTQYF.

V is TRBV28 and J is TRBJ1-2; the D gene is possibly TRBD1 (6 bases). Germline CDR1 MDHEN, CDR2 SYDVKM. The germline V and J ends were trimmed by 6 bases and 6 bases, with 17 bases remaining between them. This CDR3 is built from 14 residues. The CDR3 sequence is CASRGGQGIDGYTF. The CDR3 nucleotides read TGTGCCAGCAGGGGAGGGCAGGGGATAGATGGCTACACCTTC.

The V gene is TRBV4-3, the J gene TRBJ1-2, with D unclear. The CDR3 spans 17 residues. The ends were cut back, 0 bases at V and 2 bases at J, with 16 bases in the middle. CDR1 is LGHNA and CDR2 is YSLEER in the germline V gene. In DNA, the CDR3 is TGCGCCAGCAGCCAAGACCATGGCGGAGGAGGGAACTATGGCTACACCTTC. This gives the protein CASSQDHGGGGNYGYTF.

Only a few counts were recorded for this clone. The V call is TRBV2, the J call TRBJ1-2; no clear D gene. The germline gives CDR1 SNHLY, CDR2 FYNNEI. This CDR3 has 15 amino acids. With 6 bases removed from V and 1 base from J, the gap between germline ends came to 15 bases. The CDR3 sequence is CASRGREGINYGYTF. The CDR3 DNA is TGTGCCAGCAGGGGGAGGGAGGGAATTAACTATGGCTACACCTTC.

The V gene is TRBV27, the J gene TRBJ2-5; no firm D call. The V gene's germline CDR1 is MNHEY and CDR2 SMNVEV (reference sequence). The ends were cut back, 2 bases at V and 2 bases at J, with 9 bases in the middle. The CDR3 runs 14 residues. DNA for the CDR3: TGTGCCAGCAGTTTACGACACCATCAAGAGACCCAGTACTTC. Its protein is CASSLRHHQETQYF.

This chain connects TRBV29-1 to TRBJ1-4; D is possibly TRBD1 (5 bases). This CDR3 contains 11 residues. V shed 1 base and J shed 10 bases, with 7 bases lying between them. CDR1 is SQVTM, CDR2 ANQGSEA, per germline. The CDR3 region is CSVEVDRKLFF. The CDR3 region has the DNA TGCAGCGTTGAAGTAGACAGAAAACTGTTTTTT.

This clone was observed once. The V call is TRBV5-1, the J call TRBJ2-5; TRBD2 matches at 7 bases. Germline loops: CDR1 SGHRS, CDR2 YFSETQ. V dropped 3 bases and J dropped 4; count of bases not matched to a gene: 9. CDR3 length: 15 residues. The CDR3 sequence is CASSWRPGRGETQYF. The DNA for the CDR3 is TGCGCCAGCAGCTGGAGGCCAGGGAGGGGAGAGACCCAGTACTTC. Drawing the rest from reference TRBV5-1 and TRBJ2-5, the complete variable domain is KAGVTQTPRYLIKTRGQQVTLSCSPISGHRSVSWYQQTPGQGLQFLFEYFSETQRNKGNFPGRFSGRQFSNSRSEMNVSTLELGDSALYLCASSWRPGRGETQYFGPGTRLLVL.

For the CDR3, the DNA is TGTGCCAGCAGGGACACCTCAACTAATGAAAAACTGTTTTTT. Translated: CASRDTSTNEKLFF. This rearrangement joins TRBV2 to TRBJ1-4, with D maybe TRBD1 (5 bases). This CDR3 is built from 14 residues. Between the trimmed V and J ends, which lost 6 bases and 0 bases, there was a span of 8 bases. The V gene's germline CDR1 is SNHLY and CDR2 FYNNEI. The variable domain in full, with the rest retrieved from reference TRBV2 and TRBJ1-4, is EPEVTQTPSHQVTQMGQEVILRCVPISNHLYFYWYRQILGQKVEFLVSFYNNEISEKSEIFDDQFSVERPDGSNFTLKIRSTKLEDSAMYFCASRDTSTNEKLFFGSGTQLSVL.

The chain combines TRBV27 with TRBJ1-5; no firm D call. Germline values: CDR1 MNHEY, CDR2 SMNVEV (reference sequence). V lost 1 base to trimming and J lost 11 bases, with 15 bases between them. The CDR3 length is 14 residues. The CDR3 DNA sequence: TGTGCCAGCAGTTTATGGCAGGCCCCCTTCACCCAGCATTTT. Its protein product is CASSLWQAPFTQHF.

The genes are TRBV4-1 and TRBJ2-3; D may be TRBD2 (7 bases). Trimming took off 4 bases at V and 1 base at J, with 12 bases between the two ends. The CDR3 totals 15 residues. Looked up from germline, CDR1 is MGHRA and CDR2 is YSYEKL. The CDR3 region is CASSLQGGGTDTQYF. CDR3 in DNA: TGCGCCAGCAGCCTCCAAGGGGGGGGCACAGATACGCAGTATTTT.

The V and J genes are TRBV12-2 and TRBJ2-7; no check of the table's D call, TRBD2, against the DNA was made. TRBV12-2 represents a pseudogene. The CDR3 is made up of 13 amino acids. CDR3 nucleotides: TGTGCAAGTCGCTTGGGACTAGCGGGGGGGCCTTGCTTC. Translation gives CASRLGLAGGPCF.

This clone was seen more than once but under ten times. This rearrangement joins TRBV28 to TRBJ2-3, with D uncertain. Deletions cut 5 bases from V and 0 bases from J, with 9 bases between. This CDR3 spans 14 amino acids. Per germline, CDR1 MDHEN and CDR2 SYDVKM. CDR3 sequence: CASSRHGSTDTQYF. In DNA form, the CDR3 reads TGTGCCAGCAGTCGACATGGGAGCACAGATACGCAGTATTTT.

The chain joins TRBV4-2 to TRBJ2-5; 7 positions agree with TRBD1. The CDR3 covers 15 residues. After removal of 0 bases from V and 2 bases from J, the junction contained 3 bases not matched to a gene. The germline V gene has CDR1 LGHNA and CDR2 YNFKEQ. The chain's CDR3 is CASSQDRGQQETQYF. CDR3 DNA: TGTGCCAGCAGCCAAGATAGGGGACAGCAAGAGACCCAGTACTTC.

The chain recombines TRBV27 with TRBJ2-7; 7 positions agree with TRBD2. Germline V gene data show CDR1 as MNHEY and CDR2 as SMNVEV (reference sequence). The CDR3 is made up of 15 amino acids. Trimming at V came to 7 bases and at J to 5 bases, leaving 14 bases not matched to a gene. The CDR3 nucleotides read TGTGCCAGCAACAATCTGGGGAGCGGGGTCCACGAGCAGTACTTC. Protein product: CASNNLGSGVHEQYF.

The chain joins TRBV27 to TRBJ2-5, with TRBD2 identical over 14 bases. The length of the CDR3 is 15 residues. Germline trimming cut 8 bases from V and 4 bases from J; bases unmatched to any gene: 6. Looked up from germline, CDR1 is MNHEY and CDR2 is SMNVEV (reference sequence). CDR3 sequence reads: CASATGTSGGETQYF. CDR3 nucleotides: TGTGCCAGCGCAACAGGGACTAGCGGGGGAGAGACCCAGTACTTC.